The TCR beta chain described here comes from a study of Ad26.COV2.S vaccination and SARS-CoV-2 variants. Study-level information: Ad26.COV2.S was injected intramuscularly once or twice, 56 days apart.

Trimming took 3 bases from V and 0 from J, leaving 12 bases between them. Germline V lookup: CDR1 SGHTA, CDR2 FQGNSA. The CDR3 length is 16 residues. Stated treatment: 15 to 20 received Ad26.COV2.S at low or high dose, single or two shots; about 5 received placebo; per-sample allocation not given. Samples analyzed were those drawn on day 63 after the first vaccine or placebo injection. Within Boston, the person who donated was an adult of 18-55 years. Study-wide findings and caveats: Placebo recipients trailed vaccine recipients in spike-specific TCR breadth.

As to this clone: Its target is not known.

The repertoire was sequenced with immunoSEQ multiplex PCR; TCRdb's copy has only in-frame clones and lacks some. The sample has over 400,000 clones, roughly 89% seen once. V gene TRBV7-2 combines with J gene TRBJ1-5; weak D call: TRBD1 (5 bases). The sample here was peripheral blood, taken in a trial of Ad26.COV2.S vaccine versus placebo. The source is a person aged 18-60 years who received the Ad26.COV2.S COVID-19 vaccine or a placebo. This CDR3 reads CASSFLSGYSNQPQHF. In DNA, the CDR3 is TGTGCCAGCAGCTTCCTATCAGGGTATAGCAATCAGCCCCAGCATTTT.